This T cell receptor beta chain came from a study of regulatory T cells in long-lasting Graves disease. Overall study: Persistent cases were those of Graves' disease that involved over 5 years of antithyroid drugs with positive TSH receptor antibodies.

Specified time point: persistent/refractory GD, antithyroid drugs over 5 years with positive TRAb. Following extraction of RNA from PBMCs, that RNA was used to make the TCR library. In each case, Graves' disease was diagnosed per American Thyroid Association guidelines. The TCR beta library used iRepertoire HTBI primers with Arm-PCR amplification of CDR3. TCRdb reprocessed the multiplex PCR reads via MiXCR and lists one record per CDR3 protein. The sample lists 250,000 to 300,000 distinct CDR3 sequences; 20% to 25% were seen once. This receptor was obtained from a female donor with Graves disease. The sample was peripheral blood mononuclear cells (PBMCs), taken when the disease was refractory, from a patient treated with antithyroid drugs.

This CDR3 reads CASSPPLGNGGNQPQHF. CDR3 DNA: TGCGCCAGCAGCCCCCCCTTGGGGAACGGTGGCAATCAGCCCCAGCATTTT. The rearrangement uses TRBV4-1 and TRBJ1-5; D is unclear. The germline CDR1 and CDR2 sequences are MGHRA and YSYEKL. Trimming took off 4 bases at V and 2 bases at J, with 18 bases between the two ends. The CDR3 contains 17 residues.